This T cell receptor (beta chain) is drawn from a study of T cell changes during pregnancy in multiple sclerosis. The data were produced by immunoSEQ multiplex PCR, yet TCRdb's version contains in-frame clones alone and is incomplete. This sample has fewer than 80,000 clones, with approximately 93% found just once. This TCR came from a female donor with multiple sclerosis, enrolled in a pregnancy study. The source was CD4+ T cells from peripheral blood mononuclear cells, collected after pregnancy.

This chain's CDR3 is CAWSGTSGGGTQYF. CDR3 coding DNA: TGTGCCTGGAGTGGGACTAGCGGGGGCGGCACGCAGTATTTT. The chain employs TRBV30 and TRBJ2-3; 13 nucleotides align to TRBD2. The trim removed 1 base at V and 9 bases at J, leaving 4 bases unmatched. This CDR3 has 14 residues. Germline CDR1 reads GTSNPN; CDR2 reads SVGIG (reference sequence).